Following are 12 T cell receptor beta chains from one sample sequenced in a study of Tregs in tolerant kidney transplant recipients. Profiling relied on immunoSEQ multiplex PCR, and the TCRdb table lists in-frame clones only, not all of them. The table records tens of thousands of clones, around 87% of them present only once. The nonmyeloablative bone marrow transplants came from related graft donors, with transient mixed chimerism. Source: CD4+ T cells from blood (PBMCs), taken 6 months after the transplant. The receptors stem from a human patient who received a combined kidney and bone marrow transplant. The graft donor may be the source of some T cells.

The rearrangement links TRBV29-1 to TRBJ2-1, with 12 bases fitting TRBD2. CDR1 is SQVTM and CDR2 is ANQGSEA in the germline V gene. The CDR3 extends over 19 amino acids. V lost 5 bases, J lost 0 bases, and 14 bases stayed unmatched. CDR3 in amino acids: CSVKTGTSGPLNSYNEQFF. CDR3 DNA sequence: TGCAGCGTTAAGACCGGGACTAGCGGGCCTCTTAACTCCTACAATGAGCAGTTCTTC.

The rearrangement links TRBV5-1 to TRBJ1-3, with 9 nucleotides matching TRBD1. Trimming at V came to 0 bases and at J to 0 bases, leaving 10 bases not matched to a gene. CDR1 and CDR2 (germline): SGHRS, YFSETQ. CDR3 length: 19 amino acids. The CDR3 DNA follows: TGCGCCAGCAGCTTGGCTCGGACAGGGGTCCTACCCTCTGGAAACACCATATATTTT. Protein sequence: CASSLARTGVLPSGNTIYF.

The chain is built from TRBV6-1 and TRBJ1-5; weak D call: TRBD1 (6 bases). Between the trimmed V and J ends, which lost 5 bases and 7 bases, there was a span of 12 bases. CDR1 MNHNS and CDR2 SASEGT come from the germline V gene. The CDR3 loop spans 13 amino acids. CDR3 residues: CASSHRGNQPQHF. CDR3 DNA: TGTGCCAGCAGTCATAGGGGGAACCAGCCCCAGCATTTT.

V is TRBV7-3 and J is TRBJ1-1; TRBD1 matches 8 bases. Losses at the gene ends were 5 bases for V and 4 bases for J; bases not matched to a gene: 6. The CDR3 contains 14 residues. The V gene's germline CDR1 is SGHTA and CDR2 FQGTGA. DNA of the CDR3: TGTGCCAGCAGCCCGGACAGGGTGAGCACTGAAGCTTTCTTT. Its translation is CASSPDRVSTEAFF.

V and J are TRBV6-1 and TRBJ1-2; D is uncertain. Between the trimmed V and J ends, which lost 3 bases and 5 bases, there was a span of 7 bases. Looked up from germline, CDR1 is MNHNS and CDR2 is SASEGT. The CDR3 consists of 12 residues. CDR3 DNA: TGTGCCAGCAGTGAGCCAGGATATGGCTACACCTTC. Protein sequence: CASSEPGYGYTF.

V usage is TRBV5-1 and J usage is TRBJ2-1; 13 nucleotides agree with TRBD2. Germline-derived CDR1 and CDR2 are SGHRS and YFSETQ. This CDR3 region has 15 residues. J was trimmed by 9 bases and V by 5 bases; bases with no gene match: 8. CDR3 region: CASSSTSGRVSEQFF. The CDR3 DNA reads TGCGCCAGCAGTTCTACTAGCGGGAGGGTTAGTGAGCAGTTCTTC.

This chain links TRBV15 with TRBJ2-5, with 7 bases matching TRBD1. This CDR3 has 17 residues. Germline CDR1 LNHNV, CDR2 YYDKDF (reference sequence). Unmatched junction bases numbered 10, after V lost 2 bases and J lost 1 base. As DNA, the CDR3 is TGTGCCACCAGCAGACCGCCGGGACAGCAACGCCAAGAGACCCAGTACTTC. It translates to CATSRPPGQQRQETQYF.

CDR3 amino acids: CASSPTSGRSSYEQYF. In DNA, the CDR3 is TGTGCCAGCAGCCCGACTAGCGGGAGGAGCTCCTACGAGCAGTACTTC. This chain links TRBV11-3 with TRBJ2-7; 13 bases are a match to TRBD2. The CDR3 spans 16 residues. Trimming cost V 5 bases and J 0 bases; bases outside gene matches: 4. Germline assignment: CDR1 SGHNT and CDR2 YENEEA.

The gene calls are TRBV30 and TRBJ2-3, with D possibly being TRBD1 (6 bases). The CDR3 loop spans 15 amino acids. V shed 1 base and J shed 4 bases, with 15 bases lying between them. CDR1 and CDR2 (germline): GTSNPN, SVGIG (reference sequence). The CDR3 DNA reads TGTGCCTGGAGTGGTCAGGGGCCGAGGGCAGATACGCAGTATTTT. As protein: CAWSGQGPRADTQYF.

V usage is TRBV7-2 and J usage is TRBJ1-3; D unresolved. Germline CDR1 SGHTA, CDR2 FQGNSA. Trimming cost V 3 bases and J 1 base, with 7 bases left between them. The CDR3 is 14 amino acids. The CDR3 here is CASSLPESGNTIYF. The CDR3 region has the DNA TGTGCCAGCAGCTTGCCCGAGTCTGGAAACACCATATATTTT.

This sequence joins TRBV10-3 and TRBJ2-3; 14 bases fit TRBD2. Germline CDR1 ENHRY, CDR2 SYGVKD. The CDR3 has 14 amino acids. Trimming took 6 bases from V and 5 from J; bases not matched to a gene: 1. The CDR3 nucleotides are TGTGCCATCAGGGGACTAGCGGGGGTAGATACGCAGTATTTT. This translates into CAIRGLAGVDTQYF.

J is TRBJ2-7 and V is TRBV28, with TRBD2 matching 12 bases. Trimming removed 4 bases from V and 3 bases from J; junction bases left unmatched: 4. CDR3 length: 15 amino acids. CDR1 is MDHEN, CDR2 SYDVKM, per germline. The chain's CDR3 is CASSSSGRVVYEQYF. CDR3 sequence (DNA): TGTGCCAGCAGTTCTAGCGGGAGGGTGGTCTACGAGCAGTACTTC. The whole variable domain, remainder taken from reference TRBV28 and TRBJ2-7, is DVKVTQSSRYLVKRTGEKVFLECVQDMDHENMFWYRQDPGLGLRLIYFSYDVKMKEKGDIPEGYSVSREKKERFSLILESASTNQTSMYLCASSSSGRVVYEQYFGPGTRLTVT.